Each of the 21 T cell receptor beta chains below was sequenced from the same sample in a study of OX40 agonist ivuxolimab in advanced cancers. Clones were read by immunoSEQ multiplex PCR, and TCRdb kept only the in-frame ones, dropping some. The sample comprises tens of thousands of clones, more than 80% of which are singletons, and 8% to 10% rests with the top ten. The material was CD4+ or CD8+ T cells sorted from blood, obtained in a trial of the OX40 agonist ivuxolimab. The receptor source for this set is an adult with an advanced solid tumor such as melanoma, head and neck, liver or kidney cancer.

The chain uses TRBV5-1 and TRBJ1-2; possibly TRBD1 for D (5 bases). Germline V gives CDR1 SGHRS, CDR2 YFSETQ. Trimming removed 4 bases from V and 4 bases from J, with 17 bases in between. This CDR3 has 15 amino acids. CDR3 region: CASSPPTTGPYGYTF. CDR3 in DNA: TGCGCCAGCAGCCCGCCCACAACAGGTCCCTATGGCTACACCTTC.

The gene calls are TRBV6-1 and TRBJ2-3, with TRBD1 as a possible D gene (5 bases). V was trimmed by 11 bases and J by 2 bases, leaving 17 bases between them. Germline CDR1 MNHNS, CDR2 SASEGT. The CDR3 is 14 amino acids. The CDR3, as DNA: TGTGCCGGGTCGAAAGGGGTTTCCACAGATACGCAGTATTTT. Its translation is CAGSKGVSTDTQYF.

This clone was picked up one time. The V gene is TRBV6-1, the J gene TRBJ2-1; 14 positions agree with TRBD2. Germline CDR1 is MNHNS and CDR2 is SASEGT. The CDR3 is made up of 17 amino acids. Trimming at V came to 4 bases and at J to 8 bases, leaving 10 bases not matched to a gene. Here the CDR3 reads CASSARSGTSGGYEQFF. CDR3 coding DNA: TGTGCCAGCAGTGCGCGCTCCGGGACTAGCGGGGGCTATGAGCAGTTCTTC.

This sequence joins TRBV5-4 and TRBJ1-6, with 9 bases aligning to TRBD1. Unmatched junction bases numbered 4, after V lost 0 bases and J lost 6 bases. This CDR3 comprises 16 residues. CDR1 and CDR2 (germline): SGHNT, YYREEE (reference sequence). CDR3 loop: CASSLGGQGRNSPLHF. For the CDR3, the DNA is TGTGCCAGCAGCTTGGGGGGACAGGGTCGTAATTCACCCCTCCACTTT.

By sample share, this clone is medium-sized. The rearrangement joins TRBV7-6 to TRBJ2-1; D is ambiguous. The CDR3 runs 13 residues. Germline CDR1 reads SGHVS; CDR2 reads FNYEAQ. V lost 3 bases, J lost 4 bases, and 7 bases lay in between. In nucleotides, the CDR3 is TGTGCCAGCAGCTTGCAGAAATACAATGAGCAGTTCTTC. As protein: CASSLQKYNEQFF.

This clone was seen a few times. The V call is TRBV7-2, the J call TRBJ1-2, with unresolved D. The ends were cut back, 4 bases at V and 1 base at J, with 7 bases in the middle. The germline V gene has CDR1 SGHTA and CDR2 FQGNSA. This CDR3 is 13 amino acids long. CDR3 bases: TGTGCCAGCAGCTCCGACGGTAACTATGGCTACACCTTC. It is translated as CASSSDGNYGYTF.

The chain is built from TRBV5-1 and TRBJ1-1; D call uncertain. Germline V gene sequence: CDR1 SGHRS, CDR2 YFSETQ. CDR3 length: 15 residues. V was shortened by 0 bases and J by 5 bases, with 14 bases between the two germline ends. The CDR3 here is CASSLEVLSITEAFF. DNA for the CDR3: TGCGCCAGCAGCTTGGAGGTTTTGAGTATAACTGAAGCTTTCTTT.

The gene calls are TRBV7-8 and TRBJ2-7; D unclear. V was pared by 4 bases and J by 2 bases, with 12 bases between. CDR1 is SGHVS and CDR2 is FQNEAQ in the germline V gene. The CDR3 totals 14 residues. The CDR3 sequence: CASSSPRGAYEQYF. For the CDR3, the DNA is TGTGCCAGCAGCTCCCCCCGAGGAGCCTACGAGCAGTACTTC.

The V and J genes are TRBV5-4 and TRBJ2-2, with TRBD2 matching 10 bases. The CDR3 length is 16 residues. Germline CDR1 and CDR2: SGHNT and YYREEE (reference sequence). V dropped 3 bases and J dropped 7; count of bases not matched to a gene: 9. The CDR3 bases are TGTGCCAGCAGCTCCGCCCAGCGGGGGGGCAGCGGGGAGCTGTTTTTT. Translating it yields CASSSAQRGGSGELFF.

This rearrangement joins TRBV5-1 to TRBJ1-5; 9 positions agree with TRBD1. Trimming cost V 4 bases and J 8 bases; bases outside gene matches: 7. The CDR3 sequence is 14 residues long. The germline V gene has CDR1 SGHRS and CDR2 YFSETQ. CDR3 protein: CASSTDRGMEPQHF. CDR3 nucleotide sequence: TGCGCCAGCAGCACCGACAGGGGGATGGAGCCCCAGCATTTT.

The rearrangement links TRBV4-3 to TRBJ1-5; D gene uncertain. V shed 0 bases and J shed 2 bases, with 11 bases lying between them. The CDR3 totals 16 residues. Germline lookup yields CDR1 LGHNA and CDR2 YSLEER. The DNA for the CDR3 is TGCGCCAGCAGCCAAGAAATAGCGGTCGGCAATCAGCCCCAGCATTTT. It yields the protein CASSQEIAVGNQPQHF.

This clone has a handful of counts. The rearrangement uses TRBV2 and TRBJ1-5, with D unclear. CDR3 length: 13 residues. Germline V gene data show CDR1 as SNHLY and CDR2 as FYNNEI. The V and J ends lost 7 bases and 5 bases respectively, with 12 bases between them. The CDR3 region is CASTRMGDQPQHF. The CDR3 DNA sequence: TGTGCCAGCACCCGGATGGGAGATCAGCCCCAGCATTTT.

Only one count was recorded for this clone. The V gene is TRBV7-9, the J gene TRBJ1-1; D is possibly TRBD1 (5 bases). The V end lost 0 bases, the J end lost 1 base, and 12 bases lay between the germline ends. CDR3 length equals 16 residues. Germline V CDR1 and CDR2: SEHNR, FQNEAQ (reference sequence). The CDR3 is CASSLARGLGNTEAFF. The CDR3 DNA is TGTGCCAGCAGCTTAGCTCGGGGCTTGGGGAACACTGAAGCTTTCTTT.

V and J are TRBV6-1 and TRBJ1-4, with D tentatively TRBD1 (6 bases). Germline values: CDR1 MNHNS, CDR2 SASEGT. CDR3 size: 15 residues. The V end was cut by 3 bases, the J end by 2 bases, with 10 bases between. Here the CDR3 reads CASSETGGTNEKLFF. DNA for the CDR3: TGTGCCAGCAGTGAGACCGGGGGCACTAATGAAAAACTGTTTTTT.

The chain carries TRBV5-1 and TRBJ2-5; D possibly corresponds to TRBD1 (6 bases). CDR1 is SGHRS and CDR2 is YFSETQ in the germline V gene. Trimming pared 1 base from V and 5 bases from J, leaving 15 bases between. The CDR3 is 15 amino acids. CDR3 sequence: CASSLFLGGVETQYF. DNA for the CDR3: TGCGCCAGCAGCTTGTTTTTAGGGGGTGTGGAGACCCAGTACTTC.

The V and J genes are TRBV6-5 and TRBJ1-6, with D possibly TRBD1 on 5 matching bases. CDR1 MNHEY and CDR2 SVGAGI come from the germline V gene. The germline V and J ends were trimmed by 6 bases and 5 bases, with 8 bases remaining between them. The CDR3 sequence is 13 residues long. The CDR3 protein is CASRGRDNSPLHF. In DNA, the CDR3 is TGTGCCAGCAGGGGCAGGGATAATTCACCCCTCCACTTT.

The genes are TRBV2 and TRBJ2-5, with D uncertain. The CDR3 sequence is 14 residues long. Deletions cut 7 bases from V and 2 bases from J, with 14 bases between. CDR1 SNHLY and CDR2 FYNNEI come from the germline V gene. CDR3 sequence (DNA): TGTGCCAGCAAGATCCTTATAGGACAAGAGACCCAGTACTTC. This encodes CASKILIGQETQYF.

This clone was seen a few times. The chain is built from TRBV7-2 and TRBJ2-1; the match to TRBD2 covers 9 bases. The CDR3 is 15 residues long. With 4 bases clipped from V and 5 bases from J, the junction kept 6 bases outside the gene matches. Looked up from germline, CDR1 is SGHTA and CDR2 is FQGNSA. The CDR3 nucleotides are TGTGCCAGCAGCTGGCTAGCGGGGCAGCACAATGAGCAGTTCTTC. Translated, it gives CASSWLAGQHNEQFF. The variable domain in full, completed from reference TRBV7-2 and TRBJ2-1, reads GAGVSQSPSNKVTEKGKDVELRCDPISGHTALYWYRQSLGQGLEFLIYFQGNSAPDKSGLPSDRFSAERTGGSVSTLTIQRTQQEDSAVYLCASSWLAGQHNEQFFGPGTRLTVL.

This clone was recorded only once. Sequence at one end of the junction differs from germline and may be a read error. This sequence joins TRBV10-3 and TRBJ1-2, with D possibly TRBD1 on 5 matching bases. The CDR3 totals 12 residues. Germline V lookup: CDR1 ENHRY, CDR2 SYGVKD. The CDR3: CAISESKWDSYF. CDR3 in DNA: TGTGCCATCAGTGAGTCGAAATGGGACTCCTACTTC.

The chain carries TRBV7-9 and TRBJ2-2; D unclear. The V gene's germline CDR1 is SEHNR and CDR2 FQNEAQ (reference sequence). V shed 2 bases and J shed 1 base, with 8 bases lying between them. The CDR3 totals 15 residues. CDR3 sequence reads: CASSLNPGNTGELFF. DNA for the CDR3: TGTGCCAGCAGCTTAAACCCAGGGAACACCGGGGAGCTGTTTTTT. The complete variable domain, with remaining parts taken from reference TRBV7-9 and TRBJ2-2, reads DTGVSQNPRHKITKRGQNVTFRCDPISEHNRLYWYRQTLGQGPEFLTYFQNEAQLEKSRLLSDRFSAERPKGSFSTLEIQRTEQGDSAMYLCASSLNPGNTGELFFGEGSRLTVL.

This clone was observed a single time. This chain links TRBV7-3 with TRBJ1-1; unclear D gene. Deletions cut 6 bases from V and 7 bases from J, with 21 bases between. CDR3 size: 15 residues. Germline values: CDR1 SGHTA, CDR2 FQGTGA. CDR3 nucleotides: TGTGCCAGCAGACAACAGAGCGGTCCCCCCTATGAAGCTTTCTTT. It specifies CASRQQSGPPYEAFF.